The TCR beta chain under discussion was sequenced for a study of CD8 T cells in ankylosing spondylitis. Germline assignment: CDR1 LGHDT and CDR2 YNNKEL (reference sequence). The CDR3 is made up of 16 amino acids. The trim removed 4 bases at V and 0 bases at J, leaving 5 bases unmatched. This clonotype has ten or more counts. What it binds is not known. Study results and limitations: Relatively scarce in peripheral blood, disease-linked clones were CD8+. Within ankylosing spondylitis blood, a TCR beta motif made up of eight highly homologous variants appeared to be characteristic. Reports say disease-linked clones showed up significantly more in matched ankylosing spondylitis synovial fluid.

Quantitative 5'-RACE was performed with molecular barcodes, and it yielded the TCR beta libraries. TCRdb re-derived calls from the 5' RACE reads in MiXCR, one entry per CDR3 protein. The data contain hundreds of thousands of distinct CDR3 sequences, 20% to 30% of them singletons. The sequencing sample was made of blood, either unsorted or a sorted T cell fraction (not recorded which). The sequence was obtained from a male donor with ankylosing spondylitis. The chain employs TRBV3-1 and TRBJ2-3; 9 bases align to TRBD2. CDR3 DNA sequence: TGTGCCAGCAGCCCCCTAGCGGGGCCCAGCACAGATACGCAGTATTTT. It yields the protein CASSPLAGPSTDTQYF.